This is a list of T cell receptor beta chains from one sample in a study of blood T cell repertoires in COVID-19. Assay used: immunoSEQ multiplex PCR; TCRdb lists only in-frame clones, some missing. The sample shows some 420,000 clones, 75% to 90% of them seen only once. The specimen was PBMCs or T cells enriched from blood (not recorded which). All receptors come from a man under 40 who had recovered from COVID-19. Both conserved end residues are part of each CDR3. Each record gives: CDR3 protein, CDR3 DNA, J gene, clone size, V gene, D gene. D genes are given only for firm matches. Size is omitted from some rows. Given values are once, few, many or a class for expanded clones.

CASSSYRSANTEAFF	TGTGCCAGCAGTTCCTACAGGTCGGCGAACACTGAAGCTTTCTTT	TRBJ1-1	-	TRBV28	-
CASRDSHYGELFF	TGTGCCAGCCGGGACTCACATTACGGGGAGCTGTTTTTT	TRBJ2-2	-	TRBV3-1/TRBV3-2	-
CASSLDRTGGYTF	TGTGCCAGCAGCTTAGACAGGACGGGTGGCTACACCTTC	TRBJ1-2	-	TRBV28	-
CATQGGIFYNEQFF	TGTGCCACACAGGGTGGAATTTTCTACAATGAGCAGTTCTTC	TRBJ2-1	-	TRBV2	-
CASSPTSLETDTQYF	TGTGCCAGCAGCCCTACTAGCCTGGAAACAGATACGCAGTATTTT	TRBJ2-3	few	TRBV7-3	-
CASSRRPKGGNTEAFF	TGTGCCAGCAGCCGACGCCCAAAAGGGGGGAACACTGAAGCTTTCTTT	TRBJ1-1	once	TRBV7-8	-
CASSVGTGLTDTQYF	TGTGCCAGCAGCGTGGGGACAGGGTTAACAGATACGCAGTATTTT	TRBJ2-3	-	TRBV9	TRBD1
CASSITGGSLGAFF	TGTGCCAGTAGTATAACAGGGGGCTCCCTGGGAGCTTTCTTT	TRBJ1-1	-	TRBV19	TRBD1
CASSYLEGFYNEQFF	TGTGCCAGCAGTTACTTGGAGGGTTTCTACAATGAGCAGTTCTTC	TRBJ2-1	-	TRBV6-2/TRBV6-3	-
CASSFYQEERDEQFF	TGTGCCAGCAGTTTCTATCAGGAGGAAAGGGATGAGCAGTTCTTC	TRBJ2-1	-	TRBV28	-
CATKTSGTGGGYTF	TGTGCCACCAAAACCTCCGGGACAGGGGGAGGCTACACCTTC	TRBJ1-2	-	TRBV2	TRBD1
CASSEGDRGYEQYF	TGTGCCAGCAGCGAGGGGGACAGGGGCTACGAGCAGTACTTC	TRBJ2-7	once	TRBV9	TRBD1
CASSTSGLTSPLHF	TGTGCCAGCAGCACCTCGGGGTTAACTTCACCCCTCCACTTT	TRBJ1-6	-	TRBV27	-
CASSLEALAGAGQYF	TGTGCCAGCAGCTTGGAGGCACTAGCGGGAGCGGGGCAGTACTTC	TRBJ2-7	many	TRBV5-4	TRBD2
CSVITGLGLTYEQYF	TGCAGCGTTATAACAGGTTTGGGCCTCACCTACGAGCAGTACTTC	TRBJ2-7	-	TRBV29-1	-
CASSLGQALMSTEAFF	TGCGCCAGCAGCCTCGGACAGGCTTTGATGAGCACTGAAGCTTTCTTT	TRBJ1-1	-	TRBV5-1	TRBD1
CASSFSGTGSVNAEAFF	TGTGCCAGCAGTTTTAGTGGTACAGGGTCCGTGAACGCTGAAGCTTTCTTT	TRBJ1-1	-	TRBV28	-
CASSLGTGNEQFF	TGTGCCAGCAGCCTGGGCACCGGCAATGAGCAGTTCTTC	TRBJ2-1	-	TRBV27	-
CASSTPGQGAWNTEAFF	TGTGCCAGCAGCACACCGGGACAGGGGGCTTGGAACACTGAAGCTTTCTTT	TRBJ1-1	-	TRBV7-6	TRBD1
CASSPSGGTDTQYF	TGCGCCAGCAGCCCTAGCGGGGGCACAGATACGCAGTATTTT	TRBJ2-3	-	TRBV4-1	TRBD2
CASSPGGSQPQHF	TGCGCCAGCAGCCCAGGGGGGAGTCAGCCCCAGCATTTT	TRBJ1-5	-	TRBV10-2	TRBD1
CASSRTTVSGRVTDTQYF	TGTGCCAGCTCACGAACGACCGTTAGCGGGAGGGTCACAGATACGCAGTATTTT	TRBJ2-3	-	TRBV18	TRBD2
CASSAVRGQTEAFF	TGCGCCAGCAGCGCGGTCAGGGGCCAGACTGAAGCTTTCTTT	TRBJ1-1	-	TRBV5-1	-
CASSEPGQGVNTQYF	TGTGCCAGCAGTGAACCGGGACAGGGAGTCAATACGCAGTATTTT	TRBJ2-3	-	TRBV25-1	TRBD1
CASSLIDMNTEAFF	TGTGCCAGCAGTTTAATAGATATGAACACTGAAGCTTTCTTT	TRBJ1-1	once	TRBV28	-